Presented here are 32 T cell receptor beta chains from one specimen sequenced in a study of blood T cell repertoires in COVID-19. The assay was immunoSEQ multiplex PCR, and TCRdb's table has in-frame clones only and misses some. The table shows under 200,000 clones, with roughly nine tenths occurring only once. The specimen sequenced was peripheral blood. The receptors here all came from a woman aged 60-70 years with COVID-19, enrolled during active disease.

This clone was seen a single time. V gene TRBV7-2 combines with J gene TRBJ2-7, with D perhaps matching TRBD2 (5 bases). V dropped 5 bases and J dropped 4 bases, with 15 bases sitting between them. Germline CDR1 and CDR2: SGHTA and FQGNSA. The CDR3 has 14 amino acids. CDR3 region: CASSPTLVTYEQYF. DNA for the CDR3: TGTGCCAGCAGCCCGACACTAGTTACTTACGAGCAGTACTTC.

The V gene is TRBV11-2, the J gene TRBJ1-1; 8 bases align to TRBD1. There are 16 residues in the CDR3. From germline, CDR1 is SGHAT and CDR2 FQNNGV. Trimming took 2 bases from V and 4 from J; bases not matched to a gene: 9. As DNA, the CDR3 is TGTGCCAGCAGCTTAATCAGGGGGCGAGGGGGCACTGAAGCTTTCTTT. Translated, it gives CASSLIRGRGGTEAFF.

The CDR3 sequence is CASSLQYGGNNEQFF. The DNA for the CDR3 is TGTGCCAGCAGCTTGCAGTACGGAGGGAACAATGAGCAGTTCTTC. V usage is TRBV7-2 and J usage is TRBJ2-1, with D maybe TRBD2 (6 bases). Germline V gene sequence: CDR1 SGHTA, CDR2 FQGNSA. The CDR3 totals 15 residues. V shed 3 bases and J shed 5 bases, with 14 bases lying between them.

This chain uses TRBV18 with TRBJ1-6; no reliable D call. The germline V and J ends were trimmed by 2 bases and 0 bases, with 11 bases remaining between them. Germline V gene lookup returns CDR1 KGHSH and CDR2 LQKENI. The CDR3 consists of 17 residues. The CDR3, as DNA: TGTGCCAGCTCACCAGCCGCCCCGAGCTCCTATAATTCACCCCTCCACTTT. Amino acids: CASSPAAPSSYNSPLHF.

This sequence joins TRBV6-2 or TRBV6-3 and TRBJ1-2, with 10 bases lining up with TRBD1. J was trimmed by 6 bases and V by 7 bases; bases with no gene match: 17. CDR1 MNHEY and CDR2 SVGEGT come from the germline V gene. This CDR3 spans 17 amino acids. The CDR3 DNA follows: TGTGCCAGCAACCCCTCGGGACAGGGGAGGTTGCAGCATGGCTACACCTTC. Its protein product is CASNPSGQGRLQHGYTF.

Only a few counts were recorded for this clone. The chain is built from TRBV5-1 and TRBJ2-7, with 10 bases lining up with TRBD1. Germline CDR1 SGHRS, CDR2 YFSETQ. V lost 2 bases and J lost 0; bases outside the gene matches: 5. This CDR3 is 16 amino acids long. The DNA of the CDR3 is TGCGCCAGCAGCTTTTCCGGGACAGGGGTCTCCTACGAGCAGTACTTC. Its protein product is CASSFSGTGVSYEQYF.

The CDR3 bases are TGTGCCAGCAGCCGGGGACAGGGTGTAGCTGAAGCTTTCTTT. The encoded protein is CASSRGQGVAEAFF. The chain uses TRBV6-5 and TRBJ1-1, with 9 bases lining up with TRBD1. The CDR3 sequence is 14 residues long. Germline V gene lookup returns CDR1 MNHEY and CDR2 SVGAGI. The V segment lost 6 bases and the J segment 6 bases; nucleotides outside the gene matches: 8.

The chain couples TRBV19 to TRBJ1-5; 8 bases line up with TRBD1. The CDR3 loop spans 15 amino acids. V was pared by 7 bases and J by 2 bases, with 7 bases of the junction left unmatched. Germline CDR1 and CDR2: LNHDA and SQIVND (reference sequence). The CDR3 spells CASKTGVERNQPQHF. The CDR3 nucleotides are TGTGCCAGTAAGACAGGGGTCGAGCGCAATCAGCCCCAGCATTTT.

The chain joins TRBV2 to TRBJ1-4, with TRBD1 matching over 8 bases. CDR1 and CDR2 from the germline V gene are SNHLY and FYNNEI. The CDR3 is made up of 14 amino acids. V lost 3 bases and J lost 8; bases outside the gene matches: 5. DNA for the CDR3: TGTGCCAGCAGTGACAGGGGGCGAAGAGAAAAACTGTTTTTT. This codes for CASSDRGRREKLFF.

This rearrangement joins TRBV19 to TRBJ2-2; 8 bases line up with TRBD2. With V trimmed by 5 bases and J by 2 bases, 10 bases remained unmatched. This CDR3 region has 17 residues. Germline V gene data show CDR1 as LNHDA and CDR2 as SQIVND (reference sequence). The CDR3 bases are TGTGCCAGTAGTCCCCGGGCTAGCGGGCTCAACACCGGGGAGCTGTTTTTT. Its protein is CASSPRASGLNTGELFF.

The CDR3 loop reads CASTTDYTGANVLTF. DNA of the CDR3: TGTGCCAGCACTACAGATTATACTGGGGCCAACGTCCTGACTTTC. The chain couples TRBV2 to TRBJ2-6; D is unclear. The CDR3 sequence is 15 residues long. The germline V and J ends were trimmed by 7 bases and 2 bases, with 12 bases remaining between them. The V gene's germline CDR1 is SNHLY and CDR2 FYNNEI.

The chain is built from TRBV5-1 and TRBJ1-1; the D is unclear. This CDR3 has 14 residues. Germline CDR1 reads SGHRS; CDR2 reads YFSETQ. The V and J ends lost 5 bases and 4 bases respectively, with 15 bases between them. CDR3: CASRPARGGTEAFF. As DNA, the CDR3 is TGCGCCAGCAGGCCGGCCCGGGGAGGCACTGAAGCTTTCTTT.

This chain connects TRBV4-1 to TRBJ1-4, with TRBD1 matching over 10 bases. The J segment lost 6 bases and the V segment lost 3 bases, leaving 1 base of the junction unmatched. Germline V lookup: CDR1 MGHRA, CDR2 YSYEKL. This CDR3 has 14 residues. The CDR3 bases are TGCGCCAGCAGCCACGGGACAGGGGATGAAAAACTGTTTTTT. It specifies CASSHGTGDEKLFF.

The rearrangement uses TRBV18 and TRBJ1-1, with D perhaps matching TRBD1 (6 bases). This CDR3 is 17 amino acids long. CDR1 and CDR2 (germline): KGHSH, LQKENI. With 1 base removed from V and 3 bases from J, the gap between germline ends came to 18 bases. DNA for the CDR3: TGTGCCAGCTCACCACTATCTCCCGGGGGGCAAGACACTGAAGCTTTCTTT. Amino acid sequence: CASSPLSPGGQDTEAFF.

The J gene is TRBJ1-6, the V gene TRBV4-1; TRBD1 aligns across 8 bases. The CDR3 runs 15 residues. With 1 base clipped from V and 10 bases from J, the junction kept 6 bases outside the gene matches. The V gene's germline CDR1 is MGHRA and CDR2 YSYEKL. This chain's CDR3 is CASSQADRDHSPLHF. For the CDR3, the DNA is TGCGCCAGCAGCCAAGCGGACAGGGATCACTCACCCCTCCACTTT.

This clone was counted once. This chain links TRBV5-1 with TRBJ1-1; TRBD1 aligns across 9 bases. This CDR3 region has 13 residues. V gave up 3 bases and J gave up 4 bases; unmatched junction bases: 1. Germline CDR1 is SGHRS and CDR2 is YFSETQ. CDR3 protein: CASSWDRVTEAFF. In nucleotides, the CDR3 is TGCGCCAGCAGCTGGGACAGGGTCACTGAAGCTTTCTTT.

J is TRBJ1-2 and V is TRBV14; TRBD1 matches at 7 bases. The CDR3 contains 15 residues. CDR1 SGHDN and CDR2 FVKESK come from the germline V gene. V was clipped by 4 bases and J by 2 bases; unmatched bases: 7. CDR3 sequence: CASSLTGDPNYGYTF. The CDR3 DNA follows: TGTGCCAGCAGCCTCACAGGGGACCCCAACTATGGCTACACCTTC.

The J gene is TRBJ2-1, the V gene TRBV27, with 9 positions matching TRBD2. The V and J ends lost 5 bases and 1 base, in that order; junction bases with no gene match: 6. Per the germline V gene, CDR1 is MNHEY and CDR2 is SMNVEV (reference sequence). The CDR3 totals 16 residues. The CDR3: CASSPSSGDSYNEQFF. CDR3 sequence (DNA): TGTGCCAGCAGTCCGTCTAGCGGGGATTCCTACAATGAGCAGTTCTTC.

The table lists this clone with a few counts. V usage is TRBV9 and J usage is TRBJ1-5; a possible D gene is TRBD1 (6 bases). The germline gives CDR1 SGDLS, CDR2 YYNGEE. The ends were cut back, 3 bases at V and 7 bases at J, with 14 bases in the middle. The CDR3 runs to 14 residues. CDR3 in amino acids: CASSAGGGRQPQHF. Here the CDR3 DNA reads TGTGCCAGCAGCGCCGGGGGGGGCAGGCAGCCCCAGCATTTT.

The J gene is TRBJ2-7, the V gene TRBV6-2 or TRBV6-3, with 8 bases identical to TRBD1. The CDR3 runs 18 residues. Germline values: CDR1 MNHEY, CDR2 SVGEGT. The trim removed 4 bases at V and 5 bases at J, leaving 19 bases unmatched. CDR3 region: CASSSRSPGVRGLDEQYF. In DNA form, the CDR3 reads TGTGCCAGCAGTTCCAGAAGCCCCGGCGTCAGGGGGCTGGACGAGCAGTACTTC.

The chain combines TRBV24-1 with TRBJ2-7, with D perhaps matching TRBD1 (6 bases). The CDR3 runs to 13 residues. CDR1 and CDR2 from the germline V gene are KGHDR and SFDVKD. V was cut by 5 bases and J by 5 bases, with 12 bases left in between. The CDR3 sequence: CATSVRGWDEQYF. The DNA for the CDR3 is TGTGCCACCAGTGTAAGGGGGTGGGACGAGCAGTACTTC.

The CDR3, as DNA: TGTGCCAGCAGCGGCACCCGACAGTGGGACGAGCAGTACTTC. Encoded protein: CASSGTRQWDEQYF. The genes are TRBV9 and TRBJ2-7, with D possibly matching TRBD1 (5 bases). This CDR3 is built from 14 residues. The germline V gene has CDR1 SGDLS and CDR2 YYNGEE. The V end was cut by 3 bases, the J end by 5 bases, with 15 bases between.

About this clone: The same CDR3 is also encoded by other DNA sequences in this sample. The CDR3 DNA follows: TGTGCCAGCAGCTCGGGTCTATCCTACGAGCAGTACTTC. Protein product: CASSSGLSYEQYF. The J gene is TRBJ2-7, the V gene TRBV5-4; no reliable D call. Germline CDR1 reads SGHNT; CDR2 reads YYREEE (reference sequence). Trimming removed 3 bases from V and 1 base from J, with 8 bases in between. CDR3 size: 13 residues.

V gene TRBV6-2 or TRBV6-3 combines with J gene TRBJ1-1; 7 positions match TRBD1. The length of the CDR3 is 13 residues. CDR1 and CDR2 (germline): MNHEY, SVGEGT. Unmatched junction bases numbered 4, after V lost 2 bases and J lost 7 bases. In nucleotides, the CDR3 is TGTGCCAGCAGTTACCTCGACAGGGTTGAAGCTTTCTTT. Translating it yields CASSYLDRVEAFF.

The chain recombines TRBV4-2 with TRBJ2-5, with TRBD1 matching over 9 bases. This CDR3 comprises 13 residues. The V gene's germline CDR1 is LGHNA and CDR2 YNFKEQ. The V segment lost 4 bases and the J segment 6 bases; nucleotides outside the gene matches: 3. The CDR3 protein is CASSRDREKTQYF. The CDR3 DNA reads TGTGCCAGCAGCCGGGACAGGGAAAAGACCCAGTACTTC.

CDR3 in amino acids: CASSYGEYKNIQYF. In nucleotides, the CDR3 is TGTGCCAGCAGCTACGGGGAGTATAAAAACATTCAGTACTTC. This rearrangement joins TRBV5-8 to TRBJ2-4, with D tentatively TRBD2 (5 bases). Germline CDR1 SGHTS, CDR2 YDEGEE. V was cut by 3 bases and J by 4 bases, with 11 bases left in between. The CDR3 runs 14 residues.

On this clone itself: At the DNA level, this CDR3 is encoded by other sequences in the same sample as well. This rearrangement joins TRBV7-9 to TRBJ2-7, with TRBD1 matching 10 bases. This CDR3 comprises 15 residues. After removal of 4 bases from V and 2 bases from J, the junction contained 5 bases not matched to a gene. Germline CDR1 is SEHNR and CDR2 is FQNEAQ (reference sequence). The CDR3 is CASSSRTGGPYEQYF. DNA of the CDR3: TGTGCCAGCAGCTCCAGGACAGGGGGTCCCTACGAGCAGTACTTC.

The table lists this clone with a few counts. The rearrangement links TRBV28 to TRBJ1-3; 8 nucleotides agree with TRBD1. CDR3 size: 17 residues. Looked up from germline, CDR1 is MDHEN and CDR2 is SYDVKM. Trimming removed 4 bases from V and 0 bases from J; junction bases left unmatched: 8. The CDR3 reads CASSSVGTGNSGNTIYF. CDR3 coding DNA: TGTGCCAGCAGTTCCGTGGGGACAGGTAACTCTGGAAACACCATATATTTT.

This clone was counted only a few times. This rearrangement joins TRBV10-3 to TRBJ1-5; TRBD1 aligns across 7 bases. The CDR3 loop spans 15 amino acids. Losses at the gene ends were 6 bases for V and 1 base for J; bases not matched to a gene: 6. CDR1 is ENHRY and CDR2 is SYGVKD in the germline V gene. The CDR3 here is CAISRTGESNQPQHF. CDR3 nucleotides: TGTGCCATCAGCAGAACAGGGGAGAGCAATCAGCCCCAGCATTTT.

The V gene is TRBV6-2 or TRBV6-3, the J gene TRBJ2-7; TRBD2 is a possible D gene (5 bases). This CDR3 contains 14 residues. Trimming removed 0 bases at V and 6 bases at J, with 12 bases between. The germline gives CDR1 MNHEY, CDR2 SVGEGT. Here the CDR3 reads CASSYSRVTLEQYF. In DNA, the CDR3 is TGTGCCAGCAGTTACTCGAGGGTGACACTCGAGCAGTACTTC.

This rearrangement joins TRBV27 to TRBJ1-2; a possible D gene is TRBD1 (6 bases). Trimming took off 4 bases at V and 4 bases at J, with 13 bases between the two ends. The CDR3 has 14 amino acids. Looked up from germline, CDR1 is MNHEY and CDR2 is SMNVEV (reference sequence). The CDR3 DNA sequence: TGTGCCAGCAGTTCTCGACAGGCCGCCTATGGCTACACCTTC. This codes for CASSSRQAAYGYTF.

This sequence joins TRBV7-2 and TRBJ2-5; TRBD1 agrees at 8 bases. J gave up 2 bases and V 3 bases, and 5 bases lay outside the gene matches. The CDR3 consists of 15 residues. Germline V gene sequence: CDR1 SGHTA, CDR2 FQGNSA. CDR3 sequence: CASSFRTGRQETQYF. CDR3 sequence (DNA): TGTGCCAGCAGCTTTCGGACAGGGAGGCAAGAGACCCAGTACTTC.